The source of this T cell receptor beta chain is a study of blood T cell repertoires in COVID-19. Overall study: Sources were T cells, B-cell-depleted T cells, or PBMCs; the material itself was cDNA or gDNA.

Participants came from about 24 US areas, aged roughly 18 to 89 years. The method was immunoSEQ multiplex PCR; TCRdb's version includes in-frame clones alone and lacks a portion of them. The repertoire holds 200,000 to 250,000 clones, with roughly 89% as singletons. Germline CDR1 reads SGDLS; CDR2 reads YYNGEE. The CDR3 spans 16 residues. V lost 0 bases to trimming and J lost 2 bases; unmatched junction nucleotides: 5. This receptor was identified in a man younger than 40 who had been exposed to COVID-19. Material for sequencing was PBMCs or T cells enriched from blood (not recorded which). The rearrangement joins TRBV9 to TRBJ2-1; TRBD1 agrees at 7 bases. CDR3 sequence: CASSVDRTGAYNEQFF. CDR3 sequence (DNA): TGTGCCAGCAGCGTAGACCGGACAGGTGCCTACAATGAGCAGTTCTTC.